This record covers a single T cell receptor beta chain. Its antigen is undetermined. V shed 4 bases and J shed 0 bases, with 13 bases lying between them. The CDR3 loop spans 15 amino acids. CDR1 and CDR2 from the germline V gene are SGHTA and FQGNSA. This specimen belongs to a study of CD8 T cells in ankylosing spondylitis. Study-level findings and limits: Previously reported in reactive arthritis synovial fluid and blood were some of the motif variants. Ankylosing spondylitis blood appeared to carry a characteristic TCR beta motif of several highly homologous variants. The authors reported significant enrichment of disease-linked clones in matched ankylosing spondylitis synovial fluid. Clones linked with disease were CD8+ and fairly uncommon in the peripheral blood.

The TCR beta libraries were generated through quantitative 5'-RACE incorporating molecular barcodes. TCRdb redid the calling of the 5' RACE reads with MiXCR, one entry per CDR3 protein. The sample lists hundreds of thousands of distinct CDR3 sequences, about 12% seen once, with roughly 0.51% in the top ten. The receptor comes from a male donor with ankylosing spondylitis. The V call is TRBV7-2, the J call TRBJ2-7; the D is unclear. Sample: blood, either unsorted or a sorted T cell fraction (not recorded which). CDR3 in amino acids: CASSYSGVSSYEQYF. The CDR3 DNA follows: TGTGCCAGCAGCTATTCCGGCGTTAGCTCCTACGAGCAGTACTTC.